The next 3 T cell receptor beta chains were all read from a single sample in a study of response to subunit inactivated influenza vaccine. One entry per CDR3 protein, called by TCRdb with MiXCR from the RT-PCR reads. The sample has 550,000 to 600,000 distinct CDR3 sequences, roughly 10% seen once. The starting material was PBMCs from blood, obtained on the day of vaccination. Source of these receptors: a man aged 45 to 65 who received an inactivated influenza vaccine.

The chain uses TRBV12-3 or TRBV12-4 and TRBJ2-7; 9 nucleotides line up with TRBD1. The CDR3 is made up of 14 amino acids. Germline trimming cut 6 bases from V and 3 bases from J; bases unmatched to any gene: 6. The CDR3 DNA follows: TGTGCCAGCAGGCCAAACAGGGGGCTCTACGAGCAGTACTTC. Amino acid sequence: CASRPNRGLYEQYF.

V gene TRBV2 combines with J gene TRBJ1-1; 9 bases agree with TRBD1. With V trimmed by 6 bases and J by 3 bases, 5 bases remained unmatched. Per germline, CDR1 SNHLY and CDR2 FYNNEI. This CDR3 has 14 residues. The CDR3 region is CASRLTGGDTEAFF. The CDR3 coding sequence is TGTGCCAGCAGGTTGACAGGGGGGGACACTGAAGCTTTCTTT.

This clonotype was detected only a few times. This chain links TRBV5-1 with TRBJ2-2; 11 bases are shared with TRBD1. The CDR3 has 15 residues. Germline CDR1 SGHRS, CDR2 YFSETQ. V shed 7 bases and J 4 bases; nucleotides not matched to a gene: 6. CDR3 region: CASESGTGGTGELFF. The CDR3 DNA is TGCGCCAGCGAATCCGGGACAGGGGGCACCGGGGAGCTGTTTTTT.